Listed here is a single TCR beta chain. The data are from a study of patients and donors after allogeneic stem cell transplantation. TCRdb reprocessed the RT-PCR reads via MiXCR and lists one record per CDR3 protein. The sample includes hundreds of thousands of distinct CDR3 sequences, about a sixth seen only once; the top ten take over 6%. The CDR3 runs 16 residues. In germline, CDR1 is SGHTA, CDR2 FQGTGA. Trimming removed 5 bases from V and 4 bases from J; junction bases left unmatched: 9. The chain recombines TRBV7-3 with TRBJ2-3; 10 bases line up with TRBD1. The origin of this receptor is a human donor who was either an allogeneic HSCT recipient or a stem cell or donor lymphocyte infusion donor (not recorded which). It is not recorded whose cells these are; they may come from a transplant donor. The source material was blood, either unsorted or a sorted T cell fraction (not recorded which). The CDR3: CASSNHPGQGSDTQYF. The CDR3 DNA reads as TGTGCCAGCAGCAACCACCCGGGACAGGGGTCAGATACGCAGTATTTT.